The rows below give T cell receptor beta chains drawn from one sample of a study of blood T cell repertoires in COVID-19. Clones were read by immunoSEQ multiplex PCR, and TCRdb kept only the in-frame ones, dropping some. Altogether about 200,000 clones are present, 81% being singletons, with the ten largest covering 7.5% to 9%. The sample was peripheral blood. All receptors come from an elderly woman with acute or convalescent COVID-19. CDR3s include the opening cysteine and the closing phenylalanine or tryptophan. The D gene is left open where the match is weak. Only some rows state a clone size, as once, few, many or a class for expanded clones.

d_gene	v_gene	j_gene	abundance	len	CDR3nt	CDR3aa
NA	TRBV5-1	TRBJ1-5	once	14	TGCGCCAGCAGCTTGGGTCAGGCGAATCAGCCCCAGCATTTT	CASSLGQANQPQHF
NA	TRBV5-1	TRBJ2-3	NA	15	TGCGCCAGCAGCTCGGGATGGACTAGCACAGATACGCAGTATTTT	CASSSGWTSTDTQYF
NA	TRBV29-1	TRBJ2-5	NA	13	TGCAGCGTTGAGGGGGGACCACAAGAGACCCAGTACTTC	CSVEGGPQETQYF
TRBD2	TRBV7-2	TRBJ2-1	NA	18	TGTGCCAGCAGCTTCGGACTAGCGGGGGCCCACTCCTACAATGAGCAGTTCTTC	CASSFGLAGAHSYNEQFF
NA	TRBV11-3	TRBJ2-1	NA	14	TGTGCCAGCAGCTCATCGGGGGGCCTAAATGAGCAGTTCTTC	CASSSSGGLNEQFF
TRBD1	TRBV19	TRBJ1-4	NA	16	TGTGCCAGTAGTAGAGGGACAGGGGGGACCAATGAAAAACTGTTTTTT	CASSRGTGGTNEKLFF
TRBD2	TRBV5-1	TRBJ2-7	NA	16	TGCGCCAGCAGCTTGGGGGCTAGCGGGATTGCCTACGAGCAGTACTTC	CASSLGASGIAYEQYF
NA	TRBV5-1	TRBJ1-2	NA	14	TGCGCCAGCAGTCCGGGGGGCAGCGGCTATGGCTACACCTTC	CASSPGGSGYGYTF
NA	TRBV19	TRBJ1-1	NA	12	TGTGCCACCTCAGGCGGGGGGGCGGGAGCTTTCTTT	CATSGGGAGAFF
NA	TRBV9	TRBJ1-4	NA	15	TGTGCCAGCAGCGTAGAACCGGCAACTAATGAAAAACTGTTTTTT	CASSVEPATNEKLFF
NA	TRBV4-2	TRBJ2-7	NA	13	TGTGCCAGCAGCCAAGATGAGGACATACAGCAGTACTTC	CASSQDEDIQQYF
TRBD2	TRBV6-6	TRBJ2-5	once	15	TGTGCCAGCAGACTAGCGGGAGGGCCGCAGGAGACCCAGTACTTC	CASRLAGGPQETQYF
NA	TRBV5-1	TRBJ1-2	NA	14	TGCGCCAGCAGCGAAGATCAGGGTGTCTATGGCTACACCTTC	CASSEDQGVYGYTF
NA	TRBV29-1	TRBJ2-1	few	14	TGCAGCCTCTCCAAGCGACTAGGGGGGGATGAGCAGTTCTTC	CSLSKRLGGDEQFF
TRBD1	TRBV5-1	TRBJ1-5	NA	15	TGCGCCAGCAGCATCGGACAGGGGAGCAATCAGCCCCAGCATTTT	CASSIGQGSNQPQHF
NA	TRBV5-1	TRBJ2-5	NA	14	TGCGCCAGCAGCTTGTGGGGTAGCGAAGAGACCCAGTACTTC	CASSLWGSEETQYF
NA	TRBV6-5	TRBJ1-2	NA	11	TGTGCCAGCAGCGAGGGATATGGCTACACCTTC	CASSEGYGYTF
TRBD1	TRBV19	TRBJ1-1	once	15	TGTGCCAGTAGTATAAGAGACAGGGGTGGCACTGAAGCTTTCTTT	CASSIRDRGGTEAFF
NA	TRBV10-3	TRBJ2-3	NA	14	TGTGCCATCAGCGCGGGGGCCAGCACAGATACGCAGTATTTT	CAISAGASTDTQYF
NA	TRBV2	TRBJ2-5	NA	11	TGTGCCAGCAGTGATATTCAGACCCAGTACTTC	CASSDIQTQYF
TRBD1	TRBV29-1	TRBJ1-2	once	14	TGCAGCGTTGATGAACAGGGGGCAGGAGAAGGCTACACCTTC	CSVDEQGAGEGYTF
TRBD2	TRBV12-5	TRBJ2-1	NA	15	TGTGCTAGTGGTTTGGTCTCTAGCGGAAACAATGAGCAGTTCTTC	CASGLVSSGNNEQFF
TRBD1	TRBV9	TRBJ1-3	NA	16	TGTGCCAGCAGCGGAGGACAGGGGGCGATTGGAAACACCATATATTTT	CASSGGQGAIGNTIYF
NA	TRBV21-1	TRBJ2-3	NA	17	TGTGCCAGCAGCACCAGGGACAGGGGGCCTGGCACAGATACGCAGTATTTT	CASSTRDRGPGTDTQYF
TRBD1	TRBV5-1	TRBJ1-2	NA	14	TGCGCCAGCTCTCCGGAGAGGGGGCGGGACGGCTACACCTTC	CASSPERGRDGYTF
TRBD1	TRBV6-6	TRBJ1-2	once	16	TGTGCCAGCAGTTACGAGGCCCCCGGGACAGGGGATGGCTACACCTTC	CASSYEAPGTGDGYTF
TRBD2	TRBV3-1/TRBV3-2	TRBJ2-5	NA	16	TGTGCCAGCAGCCAAGAAGGATTTAATGGGGGGGGTACTCAGTACTTC	CASSQEGFNGGGTQYF
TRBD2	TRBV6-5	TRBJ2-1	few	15	TGTGCCAGCACTAGCGGGACCCACTCCTACAATGAGCAGTTCTTC	CASTSGTHSYNEQFF
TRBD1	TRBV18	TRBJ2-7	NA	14	TGTGCCAGCTCACCACGGGACAGTTCCTACGAGCAGTACTTC	CASSPRDSSYEQYF
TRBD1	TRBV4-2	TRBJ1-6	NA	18	TGTGCCAGCAGCCAAGAACTACCCCGACAGGGGAGTATTTCACCCCTCCACTTT	CASSQELPRQGSISPLHF
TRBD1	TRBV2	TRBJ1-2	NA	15	TGTGCCAGCAGTGGTGGGACAGGGAGGTCGGGTGGCTACACCTTC	CASSGGTGRSGGYTF
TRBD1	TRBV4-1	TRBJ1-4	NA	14	TGCGCCAGCAGCCCAGGGGGAGGTAATGAAAAACTGTTTTTT	CASSPGGGNEKLFF
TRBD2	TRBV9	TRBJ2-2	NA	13	TGTGCCAGCAGCCCTGGACTAGCCGGAGAGCTGTTTTTT	CASSPGLAGELFF
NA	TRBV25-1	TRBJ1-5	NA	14	TGTGCCAGCAGCCAAACAGGGTCCAATCAGCCCCAGCATTTT	CASSQTGSNQPQHF
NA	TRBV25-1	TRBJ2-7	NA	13	TGTGCCAGCAGTCGTACAGCCTCCTACGAGCAGTACTTC	CASSRTASYEQYF
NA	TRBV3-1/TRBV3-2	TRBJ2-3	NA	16	TGTGCCAGCAGCCGTAGCCGGGATCTAGGCATAGATACGCAGTATTTT	CASSRSRDLGIDTQYF
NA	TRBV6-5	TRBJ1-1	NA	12	TGTGCCAGCAGTCAAACCACGGAGGAAGCTTTCTTT	CASSQTTEEAFF